These 29 T cell receptor beta chains were sequenced from one sample in a study of T cells in Graves' hyperthyroidism and ophthalmopathy. The CDR3 regions of TCR beta were amplified from RNA transcripts. Primed by the HTBI set, a first-round RT-PCR was run on the TCR CDR3. Using its own MiXCR run on the multiplex PCR reads, TCRdb lists one record per CDR3 protein. The sample consists of more than 500,000 distinct CDR3 sequences, roughly 14% of them appearing once. The source material was blood. These receptors all stem from a woman between 35 and 50 years old with Graves' ophthalmopathy.

This clonotype was picked up a small number of times. This sequence may be a read error, since a much larger clone differs from it by one base. The chain is built from TRBV11-1 and TRBJ2-7, with 9 bases fitting TRBD2. The V and J ends lost 5 bases and 1 base, in that order; junction bases with no gene match: 9. This CDR3 comprises 16 residues. Germline lookup yields CDR1 SGHAT and CDR2 FQDESV (reference sequence). The CDR3 is CASSPPRTSDSYEQYF. CDR3 bases: TGTGCCAGCAGCCCTCCCCGGACTAGCGATTCCTACGAGCAGTACTTC.

The chain has TRBV6-1 and TRBJ2-7; D is possibly TRBD1 or TRBD2 (5 bases each). The germline V and J ends were trimmed by 6 bases and 6 bases, with 18 bases remaining between them. CDR3 size: 14 residues. Germline V gene sequence: CDR1 MNHNS, CDR2 SASEGT. The CDR3 nucleotides read TGTGCCAGCAGACAGGACTCTGTCCACTCCGAGCAGTACTTC. Encoded protein: CASRQDSVHSEQYF.

At least ten counts were recorded for this clonotype. This sequence joins TRBV7-2 and TRBJ2-7, with 15 bases that match TRBD2. V dropped 5 bases and J dropped 0; count of bases not matched to a gene: 8. The CDR3 has 18 residues. Germline V gene data show CDR1 as SGHTA and CDR2 as FQGNSA. Here the CDR3 reads CASSTGLAGGWSSYEQYF. Written as DNA, the CDR3 is TGTGCCAGCAGCACGGGACTAGCGGGAGGTTGGAGCTCCTACGAGCAGTACTTC.

This clonotype was seen only a few times. The chain carries TRBV4-1 and TRBJ2-7; D call uncertain. Trimming cost V 4 bases and J 0 bases, with 16 bases left between them. Germline V lookup: CDR1 MGHRA, CDR2 YSYEKL. The CDR3 runs 16 residues. CDR3 nucleotide sequence: TGCGCCAGCAGCCTCTTAGGGTCGACATCCTCCTACGAGCAGTACTTC. Translated, it gives CASSLLGSTSSYEQYF.

This clonotype has ten or more counts. This sequence joins TRBV20-1 and TRBJ2-7; either TRBD1 or TRBD2 may supply D (5 bases each). Trimming stripped 2 bases from V and 2 bases from J, with 10 bases between. The CDR3 runs 13 residues. Germline values: CDR1 DFQATT, CDR2 SNEGSKA (reference sequence). CDR3 region: CSARWDPAYEQYF. The CDR3 DNA reads as TGCAGTGCTAGATGGGACCCAGCCTACGAGCAGTACTTC.

Many counts were recorded for this clonotype. The rearrangement uses TRBV2 and TRBJ1-5; TRBD1 matches 7 bases. V lost 4 bases, J lost 2 bases, and 14 bases stayed unmatched. Looked up from germline, CDR1 is SNHLY and CDR2 is FYNNEI. The CDR3 totals 18 residues. In DNA form, the CDR3 reads TGTGCCAGCAGTGGGGGGGACAGCGTGAGGGTGGGCAATCAGCCCCAGCATTTT. Encoded protein: CASSGGDSVRVGNQPQHF.

This clonotype was recorded at least ten times. V is TRBV7-2 and J is TRBJ2-7; 9 nucleotides align to TRBD2. From germline, CDR1 is SGHTA and CDR2 FQGNSA. V was clipped by 5 bases and J by 2 bases; unmatched bases: 7. The CDR3 is 15 amino acids. The CDR3 region has the DNA TGTGCCAGCAGCCGAACTAGCGGGCGACCCTACGAGCAGTACTTC. Residues: CASSRTSGRPYEQYF.

In its sample, this clonotype was seen many times. The chain has TRBV12-3 or TRBV12-4 and TRBJ2-2; TRBD1 matches 9 bases. The CDR3 totals 16 residues. V lost 3 bases and J lost 6; bases outside the gene matches: 8. The CDR3 loop reads CASSFPDRGGAGELFF. CDR3 nucleotides: TGTGCCAGCAGTTTCCCGGACAGGGGAGGGGCCGGGGAGCTGTTTTTT.

J is TRBJ1-5 and V is TRBV30, with TRBD1 as a possible D gene (5 bases). Germline CDR1 reads GTSNPN; CDR2 reads SVGIG (reference sequence). The V gene lost 0 bases and the J gene lost 4 bases, with 10 bases spanning the gap. This CDR3 comprises 14 residues. Here the CDR3 DNA reads TGTGCCTGGAGTGTACTCGGGGGGAATCAGCCCCAGCATTTT. This sequence encodes CAWSVLGGNQPQHF.

The chain carries TRBV6-2 or TRBV6-3 and TRBJ1-1; 7 bases fit TRBD1. This CDR3 spans 15 amino acids. The trim removed 4 bases at V and 0 bases at J, leaving 5 bases unmatched. Per the germline V gene, CDR1 is MNHEY and CDR2 is SVGEGT. The CDR3 DNA reads TGTGCCAGCAGTTTTGGGGACAGCCTGAACACTGAAGCTTTCTTT. It specifies CASSFGDSLNTEAFF.

The table lists this clonotype with many counts. The chain employs TRBV11-2 and TRBJ2-2; D may be TRBD1 (6 bases). V lost 5 bases, J lost 6 bases, and 16 bases lay in between. Germline V gene data show CDR1 as SGHAT and CDR2 as FQNNGV. This CDR3 is 15 amino acids long. The CDR3 nucleotides are TGTGCCAGCAGCCCGGACAGAGCCAACGCCGGGGAGCTGTTTTTT. Protein sequence: CASSPDRANAGELFF.

In this sample, this clonotype turned up a few times. J is TRBJ2-7 and V is TRBV6-1; 9 positions agree with TRBD1. The CDR3 is 14 residues long. The germline gives CDR1 MNHNS, CDR2 SASEGT. With V trimmed by 6 bases and J by 3 bases, 6 bases remained unmatched. In DNA form, the CDR3 reads TGTGCCAGCAGCCAGCTGGACAGGGGCTACGAGCAGTACTTC. Protein product: CASSQLDRGYEQYF.

At least ten counts were recorded for this clonotype. The genes are TRBV29-1 and TRBJ1-1; D ambiguous. Trimming left V 2 bases short and J 0 bases short, with 7 bases between. Germline CDR1 reads SQVTM; CDR2 reads ANQGSEA. The CDR3 has 13 residues. The chain's CDR3 is CSVETPLNTEAFF. CDR3 nucleotides: TGCAGCGTTGAAACGCCCCTGAACACTGAAGCTTTCTTT.

This clonotype was observed a handful of times. The chain recombines TRBV11-2 with TRBJ2-5, with 8 bases lining up with TRBD1. Looked up from germline, CDR1 is SGHAT and CDR2 is FQNNGV. The J segment lost 5 bases and the V segment lost 5 bases, leaving 10 bases of the junction unmatched. The CDR3 consists of 15 residues. This CDR3 is CASSTNRGFGETQYF. In DNA, the CDR3 is TGTGCCAGCAGCACAAACAGGGGGTTTGGTGAGACCCAGTACTTC.

The genes are TRBV20-1 and TRBJ2-7; 8 nucleotides line up with TRBD1. V shed 3 bases and J 4 bases; nucleotides not matched to a gene: 14. The CDR3 runs 16 residues. Looked up from germline, CDR1 is DFQATT and CDR2 is SNEGSKA (reference sequence). In DNA form, the CDR3 reads TGCAGTGCTAGGGGACCCGACAGGGGTGATGGTTACGAGCAGTACTTC. This codes for CSARGPDRGDGYEQYF.

This clonotype has only a few counts. The V and J genes are TRBV5-1 and TRBJ2-7, with 8 bases aligning to TRBD1. Losses at the gene ends were 4 bases for V and 2 bases for J; bases not matched to a gene: 8. There are 15 residues in the CDR3. Germline V gives CDR1 SGHRS, CDR2 YFSETQ. The CDR3 region has the DNA TGCGCCAGCAGCCCCCTCGACAGGGGCCCCTACGAGCAGTACTTC. Translation gives CASSPLDRGPYEQYF.

The chain recombines TRBV7-6 with TRBJ1-2; D not resolved. Trimming took 3 bases from V and 0 from J, leaving 11 bases between them. Germline V gene sequence: CDR1 SGHVS, CDR2 FNYEAQ. CDR3 length: 15 amino acids. The CDR3 DNA follows: TGTGCCAGCAGCTTTTCAACAGCGGCTAACTATGGCTACACCTTC. This sequence encodes CASSFSTAANYGYTF.

Many counts were recorded for this clonotype. The chain uses TRBV12-3 or TRBV12-4 and TRBJ1-1; 7 bases are shared with TRBD1. The CDR3 length is 14 residues. Trimming took 2 bases from V and 6 from J; bases not matched to a gene: 6. CDR3 in amino acids: CASSLPQGVPEAFF. The CDR3, as DNA: TGTGCCAGCAGTTTACCCCAGGGGGTCCCTGAAGCTTTCTTT.

This clonotype was seen a handful of times. The rearrangement uses TRBV3-1 and TRBJ1-2; the D is unclear. V shed 0 bases and J shed 2 bases, with 10 bases lying between them. This CDR3 has 15 residues. CDR1 is LGHDT, CDR2 YNNKEL, per germline (reference sequence). DNA of the CDR3: TGTGCCAGCAGCCAAGATAGTAAAACCAACTATGGCTACACCTTC. Translating gives CASSQDSKTNYGYTF.

This clonotype turned up a few times. The V gene is TRBV28, the J gene TRBJ2-5, with 11 bases matching TRBD2. This CDR3 has 15 amino acids. The germline V gene encodes CDR1 MDHEN and CDR2 SYDVKM. V gave up 2 bases and J gave up 5 bases; unmatched junction bases: 4. CDR3 sequence: CASSLRVAGGETQYF. For the CDR3, the DNA is TGTGCCAGCAGTTTAAGGGTAGCGGGAGGGGAGACCCAGTACTTC.

This clonotype was counted between two and nine times. The chain uses TRBV6-1 and TRBJ2-7; possibly TRBD2 for D (6 bases). CDR1 is MNHNS and CDR2 is SASEGT in the germline V gene. This CDR3 is built from 14 residues. V was pared by 5 bases and J by 5 bases, with 16 bases between. This chain's CDR3 is CASSKQGREDEQYF. As DNA, the CDR3 is TGTGCCAGCAGTAAACAAGGCAGGGAGGACGAGCAGTACTTC.

This clonotype was counted between two and nine times. The genes are TRBV2 and TRBJ1-3; D ambiguous. The CDR3 is made up of 15 amino acids. Trimming pared 2 bases from V and 0 bases from J, leaving 8 bases between. Germline loops: CDR1 SNHLY, CDR2 FYNNEI. CDR3 residues: CASSEPDTSGNTIYF. CDR3 sequence (DNA): TGTGCCAGCAGTGAACCTGACACCTCTGGAAACACCATATATTTT.

The CDR3 spells CASSLGRGGYTEAFF. The CDR3 DNA reads TGTGCCAGCAGCTTAGGGCGGGGGGGCTACACTGAAGCTTTCTTT. The rearrangement joins TRBV7-9 to TRBJ1-1; D perhaps matches TRBD1 (6 bases). The CDR3 totals 15 residues. Trimming took off 1 base at V and 3 bases at J, with 12 bases between the two ends. Germline V CDR1 and CDR2: SEHNR, FQNEAQ (reference sequence).

This clonotype appeared many times. The J gene is TRBJ1-2, the V gene TRBV29-1; TRBD1 matches 7 bases. The CDR3 consists of 13 residues. Germline CDR1 and CDR2: SQVTM and ANQGSEA. J was trimmed by 5 bases and V by 6 bases; bases with no gene match: 9. The CDR3 region has the DNA TGCAGCGTACCGGACAGGCGATCTTATGGCTACACCTTC. The encoded protein is CSVPDRRSYGYTF.

The chain uses TRBV7-6 and TRBJ2-2; TRBD2 agrees at 8 bases. Germline V gene data show CDR1 as SGHVS and CDR2 as FNYEAQ. CDR3 length equals 17 residues. Trimming cost V 2 bases and J 4 bases; bases outside gene matches: 9. CDR3 DNA sequence: TGTGCCAGCAGCTTAACTTCCCGGGAGGGGGGCACCGGGGAGCTGTTTTTT. This codes for CASSLTSREGGTGELFF. The variable domain in full, with the rest retrieved from reference TRBV7-6 and TRBJ2-2, is GAGVSQSPRYKVTKRGQDVALRCDPISGHVSLYWYRQALGQGPEFLTYFNYEAQQDKSGLPNDRFSAERPEGSISTLTIQRTEQRDSAMYRCASSLTSREGGTGELFFGEGSRLTVL.

This clonotype was seen ten or more times. The genes are TRBV7-8 and TRBJ1-5; D not certain. The V end was cut by 4 bases, the J end by 5 bases, with 9 bases between. This CDR3 has 13 residues. Germline lookup yields CDR1 SGHVS and CDR2 FQNEAQ. CDR3 sequence reads: CASSYTPDQPQHF. CDR3 nucleotide sequence: TGTGCCAGCAGCTATACCCCGGATCAGCCCCAGCATTTT.

This clonotype appeared many times. V usage is TRBV30 and J usage is TRBJ2-5; 9 bases agree with TRBD2. This CDR3 contains 12 residues. The V gene's germline CDR1 is GTSNPN and CDR2 SVGIG (reference sequence). The V and J ends lost 5 bases and 5 bases, in that order; junction bases with no gene match: 3. In DNA, the CDR3 is TGTGCCTGGGAAGCGGGAGGTGAGACCCAGTACTTC. It specifies CAWEAGGETQYF.

In this sample, this clonotype turned up a few times. The chain uses TRBV30 and TRBJ1-5, with 9 nucleotides matching TRBD1. This CDR3 contains 13 residues. The V gene end was trimmed by 2 bases and the J gene end by 6 bases; junction bases not matched to a gene: 2. The germline V gene has CDR1 GTSNPN and CDR2 SVGIG (reference sequence). CDR3 sequence (DNA): TGTGCCTGGAGTCAGGACAGGGGTCAGCCCCAGCATTTT. It encodes CAWSQDRGQPQHF.

This CDR3 is CATGNTEAFF. The CDR3, as DNA: TGTGCCACAGGGAACACTGAAGCTTTCTTT. The chain employs TRBV6-1 and TRBJ1-1; no reliable D call. Germline V lookup: CDR1 MNHNS, CDR2 SASEGT. The ends were cut back, 10 bases at V and 1 base at J, with 4 bases in the middle. The CDR3 sequence is 10 residues long.